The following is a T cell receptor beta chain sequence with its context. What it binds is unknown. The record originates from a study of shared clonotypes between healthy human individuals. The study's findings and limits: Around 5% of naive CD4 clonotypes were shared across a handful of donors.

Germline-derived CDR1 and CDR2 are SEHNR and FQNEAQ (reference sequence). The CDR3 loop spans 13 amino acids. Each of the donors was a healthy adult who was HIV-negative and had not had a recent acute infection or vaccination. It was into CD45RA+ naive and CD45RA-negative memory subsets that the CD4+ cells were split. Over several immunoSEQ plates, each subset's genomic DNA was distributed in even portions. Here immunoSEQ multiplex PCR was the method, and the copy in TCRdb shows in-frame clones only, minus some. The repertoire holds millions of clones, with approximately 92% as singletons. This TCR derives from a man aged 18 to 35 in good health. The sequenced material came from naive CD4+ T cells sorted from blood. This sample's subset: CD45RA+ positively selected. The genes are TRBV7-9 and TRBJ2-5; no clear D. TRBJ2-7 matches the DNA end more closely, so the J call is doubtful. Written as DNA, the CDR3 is TGTGCCAGCAGCTTAGACGAGAACTACGAGCAGTACTTC. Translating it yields CASSLDENYEQYF.